This T cell receptor (beta chain) was retrieved from a study of PD-L1 blockade in urothelial cancer. Whole-study context: Men with urothelial cancer arising in the bladder made up about 85% of the roughly 29 patients. Blood analysis took place 3 weeks (second dose) and 6 weeks after treatment start.

Every PCR received spiked-in synthetic TCR analog templates. The table came from immunoSEQ multiplex PCR; TCRdb's copy has only in-frame clones and leaves some out. The data contain 70,000 to 90,000 clones, about 80% of them seen just once; the ten biggest clones take up 9.5%. This receptor was identified in a man in his 70s with urothelial cancer. Sequenced here: PBMCs, sampled around atezolizumab (anti-PD-L1) treatment.

The CDR3 DNA follows: TGCGCCAGCAGCTTGGAAGGACAGCAAGAGACCCAGTACTTC. Its protein product is CASSLEGQQETQYF. The chain uses TRBV5-1 and TRBJ2-5; tentatively, D is TRBD1 (6 bases). Trimming shortened V by 0 bases and J by 2 bases, and 8 bases separated the two germline ends. CDR1 is SGHRS and CDR2 is YFSETQ in the germline V gene. This CDR3 comprises 14 residues.